This passage covers 20 T cell receptor beta chains from one sample sequenced in a study of Graves' ophthalmopathy and Graves' hyperthyroidism. Transcripts of RNA were the source for amplifying TCR beta CDR3 regions. Following a first-round RT-PCR that used HTBI primers, a second-round multiplex PCR was carried out. MiXCR, applied by TCRdb to the multiplex PCR reads, yields one record per CDR3 protein. Altogether about 620,000 distinct CDR3 sequences are present, about a fifth being singletons, with the ten largest covering around 6.5%. Sequencing was performed on peripheral blood. These TCRs come from a woman younger than 35 with stable Graves' hyperthyroidism. Some clones in this sample may be carry-over from other donors' samples.

This clonotype was seen at least ten times. The chain carries TRBV11-3 and TRBJ1-5; D gene unclear. From germline, CDR1 is SGHNT and CDR2 YENEEA. Trimming pared 5 bases from V and 2 bases from J, leaving 16 bases between. This CDR3 has 16 residues. The CDR3 here is CASSQLGRGGNQPQHF. The CDR3 coding sequence is TGTGCCAGCAGCCAACTGGGGAGAGGTGGCAATCAGCCCCAGCATTTT.

This clonotype was seen at least ten times. The chain has TRBV7-2 and TRBJ1-2; D gene ambiguous. The CDR3 length is 17 residues. Trimming removed 0 bases from V and 2 bases from J, with 16 bases in between. CDR1 SGHTA and CDR2 FQGNSA come from the germline V gene. DNA of the CDR3: TGTGCCAGCAGCTTAGCCGTAACCCCGAGAAGAAACTATGGCTACACCTTC. Its translation is CASSLAVTPRRNYGYTF.

CDR3 residues: CASRPWTGGSQPQHF. The DNA for the CDR3 is TGTGCCAGCAGACCGTGGACAGGGGGGTCTCAGCCCCAGCATTTT. The chain carries TRBV28 and TRBJ1-5; 10 bases agree with TRBD1. The CDR3 covers 15 residues. Germline V gives CDR1 MDHEN, CDR2 SYDVKM. With V trimmed by 6 bases and J by 6 bases, 8 bases remained unmatched.

Of note for this clonotype: Compared with germline, one end of the junction differs, possibly owing to a read error. The chain links TRBV19 to TRBJ2-5, with a tentative D call TRBD2 (6 bases). The CDR3 length is 15 residues. Germline V gene lookup returns CDR1 LNHDA and CDR2 SQIVND (reference sequence). The CDR3 nucleotides are TGTGCTAGTAGTATCGGCGGGGATGAGCTGGAGACCCAGTACTTC. Translated, it gives CASSIGGDELETQYF.

This clonotype came up many times. V gene TRBV27 combines with J gene TRBJ1-6; D is uncertain. The germline CDR1 and CDR2 sequences are MNHEY and SMNVEV (reference sequence). The CDR3 is made up of 15 amino acids. V lost 2 bases to trimming and J lost 4 bases, with 9 bases between them. CDR3 coding DNA: TGTGCCAGCAGTTTAAGGGCAGAATATAATTCACCCCTCCACTTT. It is translated as CASSLRAEYNSPLHF.

This clonotype was seen many times. V usage is TRBV30 and J usage is TRBJ1-2; D may be TRBD1 (6 bases). V was pared by 0 bases and J by 3 bases, with 8 bases between. The CDR3 covers 13 residues. Germline loops: CDR1 GTSNPN, CDR2 SVGIG (reference sequence). In DNA form, the CDR3 reads TGTGCCTGGAGTGTAGACAGGTACTATGGCTACACCTTC. This encodes CAWSVDRYYGYTF.

CDR3 sequence: CSAKKGGGGSTEAFF. CDR3 sequence (DNA): TGCAGTGCCAAGAAGGGCGGTGGGGGGAGCACTGAAGCTTTCTTT. The chain carries TRBV20-1 and TRBJ1-1; maybe TRBD1 (5 bases). V dropped 6 bases and J dropped 4 bases, with 21 bases sitting between them. This CDR3 spans 15 amino acids. CDR1 is DFQATT and CDR2 is SNEGSKA in the germline V gene (reference sequence).

This clonotype has just a few counts. The rearrangement joins TRBV7-3 to TRBJ2-5; a weak D match, TRBD2 (5 bases). The V gene lost 5 bases and the J gene lost 5 bases, with 15 bases spanning the gap. This CDR3 comprises 14 residues. Germline loops: CDR1 SGHTA, CDR2 FQGTGA. CDR3 DNA sequence: TGTGCCAGCAGCCAAGGACTTCCTGGGGAGACCCAGTACTTC. This translates into CASSQGLPGETQYF.

The V call is TRBV12-3 or TRBV12-4, the J call TRBJ2-2; D might be TRBD1 (6 bases). The CDR3 is 12 amino acids. Trimming removed 7 bases from V and 9 bases from J, with 12 bases in between. The chain's CDR3 is CASKLQGWELFF. The CDR3 nucleotides are TGTGCCAGCAAATTACAGGGATGGGAGCTGTTTTTT.

This clonotype was counted at least ten times. The genes are TRBV6-2 or TRBV6-3 and TRBJ2-2; D is ambiguous. The ends were cut back, 2 bases at V and 0 bases at J, with 4 bases in the middle. Germline assignment: CDR1 MNHEY and CDR2 SVGEGT. The CDR3 spans 14 residues. CDR3 sequence: CASSYLPNTGELFF. CDR3 nucleotides: TGTGCCAGCAGTTACCTCCCGAACACCGGGGAGCTGTTTTTT.

CDR3 sequence: CASSEMGGVQETQYF. CDR3 DNA sequence: TGTGCCAGCAGTGAAATGGGGGGGGTCCAAGAGACCCAGTACTTC. This sequence joins TRBV2 and TRBJ2-5; TRBD2 matches 7 bases. Trimming at V came to 2 bases and at J to 1 base, leaving 4 bases not matched to a gene. Germline CDR1 is SNHLY and CDR2 is FYNNEI. CDR3 size: 15 residues.

Remarks on this clonotype: One end of the junction does not line up with germline, which may come from a read error. This rearrangement joins TRBV6-2 or TRBV6-3 to TRBJ2-7; 7 nucleotides match TRBD2. Germline V gene lookup returns CDR1 MNHEY and CDR2 SVGEGT. CDR3 length: 13 residues. The CDR3 nucleotides are TGTGCCAGCAGCCTAGCGGATGGATCCGAGCAGGACTTC. Amino acid sequence: CASSLADGSEQDF.

The V call is TRBV3-1, the J call TRBJ2-7; TRBD2 matches at 11 bases. This CDR3 spans 16 amino acids. CDR1 and CDR2 from the germline V gene are LGHDT and YNNKEL (reference sequence). V gave up 2 bases and J gave up 2 bases; unmatched junction bases: 5. As DNA, the CDR3 is TGTGCCAGCAGCCAATCTAGCGGGGGGCCAACCTACGAGCAGTACTTC. As protein: CASSQSSGGPTYEQYF.

In regard to this clonotype: This may come from a read error, since a much larger clone is one base off. The chain carries TRBV6-5 and TRBJ2-5, with TRBD1 matching over 10 bases. The CDR3 totals 15 residues. Germline V CDR1 and CDR2: MNHEY, SVGAGI. CDR3 loop: CACSYSGTGDETQYF. The CDR3 DNA sequence: TGTGCCTGCAGTTACTCGGGGACAGGGGATGAGACCCAGTACTTC.

There are many counts of this clonotype. This rearrangement joins TRBV18 to TRBJ1-6, with 7 nucleotides matching TRBD1. V shed 0 bases, J shed 7 bases, and the junction held 3 bases outside the gene matches. The germline V gene has CDR1 KGHSH and CDR2 LQKENI. This CDR3 has 15 residues. Here the CDR3 reads CASSPPGTVNSPLHF. The CDR3 DNA follows: TGTGCCAGCTCACCACCCGGGACAGTAAATTCACCCCTCCACTTT.

This clonotype was seen more than once but under ten times. The chain joins TRBV14 to TRBJ2-5; 9 nucleotides line up with TRBD2. The CDR3 is 18 residues long. The germline V gene encodes CDR1 SGHDN and CDR2 FVKESK. The junction had 17 bases not matched to a gene; V was cut back by 4 bases and J by 5 bases. The CDR3 DNA follows: TGTGCCAGCAGCCGAGGACGCGGGCGGGAGGGGCGCGGGGAGACCCAGTACTTC. It specifies CASSRGRGREGRGETQYF.

There are many counts of this clonotype. The chain is built from TRBV14 and TRBJ1-1; D gene unclear. Germline CDR1 is SGHDN and CDR2 is FVKESK. The CDR3 has 13 residues. The ends were cut back, 2 bases at V and 2 bases at J, with 6 bases in the middle. The CDR3 bases are TGTGCCAGCAGCCAAAACAGAAACACTGAAGCTTTCTTT. It codes for CASSQNRNTEAFF.

The chain recombines TRBV6-1 with TRBJ1-5; 8 bases are a match to TRBD1. Per the germline V gene, CDR1 is MNHNS and CDR2 is SASEGT. The CDR3 contains 14 residues. V gave up 5 bases and J gave up 6 bases; unmatched junction bases: 6. Here the CDR3 reads CASSQGAGSQPQHF. Here the CDR3 DNA reads TGTGCCAGCAGTCAGGGGGCGGGTAGTCAGCCCCAGCATTTT.

This chain uses TRBV6-1 with TRBJ1-1; TRBD1 might be the D (5 bases). Germline values: CDR1 MNHNS, CDR2 SASEGT. Trimming took off 10 bases at V and 0 bases at J, with 9 bases between the two ends. This CDR3 has 12 residues. The CDR3 loop reads CATRGVNTEAFF. DNA of the CDR3: TGTGCCACCCGGGGGGTGAACACTGAAGCTTTCTTT.

The chain couples TRBV4-1 to TRBJ2-2; D gene uncertain. The germline V gene encodes CDR1 MGHRA and CDR2 YSYEKL. This CDR3 region has 15 residues. Deletions cut 3 bases from V and 6 bases from J, with 14 bases between. The CDR3 region is CASSHILRTPGELFF. The CDR3 region has the DNA TGCGCCAGCAGCCATATCCTTAGAACCCCCGGGGAGCTGTTTTTT.